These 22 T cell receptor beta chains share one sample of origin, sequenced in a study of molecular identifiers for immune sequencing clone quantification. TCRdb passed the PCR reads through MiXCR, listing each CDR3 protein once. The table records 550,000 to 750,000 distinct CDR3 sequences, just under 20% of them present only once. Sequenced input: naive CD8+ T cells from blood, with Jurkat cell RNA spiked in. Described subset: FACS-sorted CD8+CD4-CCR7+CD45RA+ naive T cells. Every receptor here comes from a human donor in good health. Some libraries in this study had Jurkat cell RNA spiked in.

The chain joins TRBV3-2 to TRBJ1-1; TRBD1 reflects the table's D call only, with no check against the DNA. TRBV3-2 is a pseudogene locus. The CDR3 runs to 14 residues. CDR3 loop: CASSPIKGDTEAFF. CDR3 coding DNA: TGTGCCAGCAGCCCGATAAAGGGCGACACTGAAGCTTTCTTT.

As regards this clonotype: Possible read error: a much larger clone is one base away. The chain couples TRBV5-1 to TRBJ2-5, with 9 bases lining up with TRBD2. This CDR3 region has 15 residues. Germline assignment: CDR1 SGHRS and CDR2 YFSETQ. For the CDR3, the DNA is TGCGCCAGCAGCTTGGGGACTAGCGCACAAGAGGCCCAGTACTTC. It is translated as CASSLGTSAQEAQYF.

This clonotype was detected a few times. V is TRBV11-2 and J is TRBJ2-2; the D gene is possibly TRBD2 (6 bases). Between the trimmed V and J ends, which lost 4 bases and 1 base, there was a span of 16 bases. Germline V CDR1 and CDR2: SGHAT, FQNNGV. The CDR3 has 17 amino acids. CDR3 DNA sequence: TGTGCCAGCAGCTCACGATTAGGACTAAAGAACACCGGGGAGCTGTTTTTT. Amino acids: CASSSRLGLKNTGELFF. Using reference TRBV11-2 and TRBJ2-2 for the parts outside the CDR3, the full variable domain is EAGVAQSPRYKIIEKRQSVAFWCNPISGHATLYWYQQILGQGPKLLIQFQNNGVVDDSQLPKDRFSAERLKGVDSTLKIQPAKLEDSAVYLCASSSRLGLKNTGELFFGEGSRLTVL.

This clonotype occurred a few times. CDR3 residues: CASSQDSAGTSGLSSYNEQFF. CDR3 nucleotides: TGCGCCAGCAGCCAAGATTCCGCCGGGACTAGCGGGCTGAGCTCCTACAATGAGCAGTTCTTC. The rearrangement uses TRBV4-3 and TRBJ2-1; 12 nucleotides line up with TRBD2. The germline CDR1 and CDR2 sequences are LGHNA and YSLEER. The CDR3 is made up of 21 amino acids. V was pared by 0 bases and J by 0 bases, with 12 bases of the junction left unmatched.

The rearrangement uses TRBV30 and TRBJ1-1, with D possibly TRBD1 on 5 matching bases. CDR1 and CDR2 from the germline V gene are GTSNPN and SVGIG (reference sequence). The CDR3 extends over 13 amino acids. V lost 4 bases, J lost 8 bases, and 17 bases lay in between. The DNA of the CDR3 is TGTGCCTGGACCGAGGCGGGACGGTCAGAAGCTTTCTTT. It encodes CAWTEAGRSEAFF. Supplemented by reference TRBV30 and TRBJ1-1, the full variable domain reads SQTIHQWPATLVQPVGSPLSLECTVEGTSNPNLYWYRQAAGRGLQLLFYSVGIGQISSEVPQNLSASRPQDRQFILSSKKLLLSDSGFYLCAWTEAGRSEAFFGQGTRLTVV.

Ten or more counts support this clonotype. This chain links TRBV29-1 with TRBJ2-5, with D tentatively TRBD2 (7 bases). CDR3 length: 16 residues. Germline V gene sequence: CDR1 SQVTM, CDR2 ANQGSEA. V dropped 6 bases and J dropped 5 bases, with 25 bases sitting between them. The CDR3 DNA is TGCAGCGTCCCGGGGGCTAGCGGTAGATGGTGGGAGACCCAGTACTTC. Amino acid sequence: CSVPGASGRWWETQYF.

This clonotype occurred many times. As DNA, the CDR3 is TGTGCCAGCAGCGTCACCGCTAAGCCCCACGAGCAGTACTTC. Amino acid sequence: CASSVTAKPHEQYF. The V call is TRBV9, the J call TRBJ2-7, with D hard to call. The CDR3 has 14 amino acids. Trimming cost V 2 bases and J 5 bases, with 14 bases left between them. Germline lookup yields CDR1 SGDLS and CDR2 YYNGEE.

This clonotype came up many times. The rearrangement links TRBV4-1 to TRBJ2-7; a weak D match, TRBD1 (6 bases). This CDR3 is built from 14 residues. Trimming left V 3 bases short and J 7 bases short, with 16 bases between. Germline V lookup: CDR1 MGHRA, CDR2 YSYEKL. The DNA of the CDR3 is TGCGCCAGCAGCCACAGACAGGTAGGGGGTGAGCAGTACTTC. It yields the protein CASSHRQVGGEQYF.

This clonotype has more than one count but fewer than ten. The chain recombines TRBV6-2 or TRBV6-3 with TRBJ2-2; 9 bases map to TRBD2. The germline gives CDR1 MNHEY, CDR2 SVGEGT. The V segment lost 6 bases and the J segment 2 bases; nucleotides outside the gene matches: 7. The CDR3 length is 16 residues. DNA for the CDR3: TGTGCCAGCAGCACCAGCGGGGGGATTAACACCGGGGAGCTGTTTTTT. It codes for CASSTSGGINTGELFF.

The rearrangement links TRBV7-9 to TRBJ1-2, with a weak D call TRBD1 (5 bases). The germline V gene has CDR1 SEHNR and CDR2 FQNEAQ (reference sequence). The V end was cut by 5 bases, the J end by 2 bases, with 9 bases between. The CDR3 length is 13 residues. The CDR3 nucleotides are TGTGCCAGCAGCCTACAGGAGAACTATGGCTACACCTTC. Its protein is CASSLQENYGYTF.

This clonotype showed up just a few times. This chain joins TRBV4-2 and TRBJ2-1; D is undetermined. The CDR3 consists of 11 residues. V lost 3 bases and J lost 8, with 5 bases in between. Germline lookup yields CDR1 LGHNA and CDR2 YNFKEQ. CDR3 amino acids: CASSHIYEQFF. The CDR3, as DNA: TGTGCCAGCAGCCACATTTATGAGCAGTTCTTC.

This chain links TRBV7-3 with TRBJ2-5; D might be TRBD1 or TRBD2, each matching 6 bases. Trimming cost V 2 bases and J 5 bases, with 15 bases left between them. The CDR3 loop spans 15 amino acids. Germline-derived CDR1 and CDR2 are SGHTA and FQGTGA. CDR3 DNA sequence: TGTGCCAGCAGCTTACTTGCCGGGGGCGCGGAGACCCAGTACTTC. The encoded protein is CASSLLAGGAETQYF.

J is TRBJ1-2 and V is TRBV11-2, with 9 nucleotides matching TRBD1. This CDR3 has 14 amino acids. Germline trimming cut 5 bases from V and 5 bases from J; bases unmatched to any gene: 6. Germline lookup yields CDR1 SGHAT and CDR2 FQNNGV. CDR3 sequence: CASSPGQGRYGYTF. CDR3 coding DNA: TGTGCCAGCAGCCCCGGACAGGGGAGATATGGCTACACCTTC.

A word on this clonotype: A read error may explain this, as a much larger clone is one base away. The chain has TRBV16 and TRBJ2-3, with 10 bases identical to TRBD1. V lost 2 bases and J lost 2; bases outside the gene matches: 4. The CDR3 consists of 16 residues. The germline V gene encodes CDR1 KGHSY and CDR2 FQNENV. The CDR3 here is CASSQLGQGTTDTQYF. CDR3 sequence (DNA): TGTGCCAGCAGCCAACTGGGACAGGGGACCACAGATACGCAGTATTTT. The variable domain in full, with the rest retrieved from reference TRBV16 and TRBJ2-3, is GEEVAQTPKHLVRGEGQKAKLYCAPIKGHSYVFWYQQVLKNEFKFLISFQNENVFDETGMPKERFSAKCLPNSPCSLEIQATKLEDSAVYFCASSQLGQGTTDTQYFGPGTRLTVL.

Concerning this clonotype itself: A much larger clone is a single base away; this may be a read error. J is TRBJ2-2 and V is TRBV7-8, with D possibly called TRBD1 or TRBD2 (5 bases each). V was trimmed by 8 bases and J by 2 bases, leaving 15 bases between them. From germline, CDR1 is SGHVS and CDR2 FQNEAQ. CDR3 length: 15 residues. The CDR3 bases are TGTGCCAGCGCCCAAGGTGGGGGAAACACCGGGGAGCTGTTTTTT. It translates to CASAQGGGNTGELFF.

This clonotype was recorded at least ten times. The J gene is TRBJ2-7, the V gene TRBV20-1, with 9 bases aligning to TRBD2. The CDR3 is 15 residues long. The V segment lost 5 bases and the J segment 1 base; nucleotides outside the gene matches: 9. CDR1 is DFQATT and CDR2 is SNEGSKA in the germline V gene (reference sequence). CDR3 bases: TGCAGTGCTCGGACGACTAGCGGAGTTTCCTACGAGCAGTACTTC. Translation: CSARTTSGVSYEQYF.

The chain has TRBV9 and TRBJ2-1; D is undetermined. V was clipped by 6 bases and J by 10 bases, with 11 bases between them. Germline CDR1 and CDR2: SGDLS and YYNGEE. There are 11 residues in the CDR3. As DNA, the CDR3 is TGTGCCAGCACCTCCGGTGGGGAGCAGTTCTTC. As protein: CASTSGGEQFF.

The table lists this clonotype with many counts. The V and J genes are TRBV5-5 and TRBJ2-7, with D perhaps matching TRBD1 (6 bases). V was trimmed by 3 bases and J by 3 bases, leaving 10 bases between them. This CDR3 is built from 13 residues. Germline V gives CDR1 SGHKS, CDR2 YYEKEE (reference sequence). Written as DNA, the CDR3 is TGTGCCAGCAGCTCAGACAGGAGCTACGAGCAGTACTTC. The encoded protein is CASSSDRSYEQYF.

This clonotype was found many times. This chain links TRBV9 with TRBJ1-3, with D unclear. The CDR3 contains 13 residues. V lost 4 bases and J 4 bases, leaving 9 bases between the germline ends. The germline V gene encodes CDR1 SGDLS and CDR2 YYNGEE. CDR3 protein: CASSPLRGNTIYF. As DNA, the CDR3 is TGTGCCAGCAGCCCCCTACGAGGAAACACCATATATTTT. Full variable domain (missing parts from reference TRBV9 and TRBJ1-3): DSGVTQTPKHLITATGQRVTLRCSPRSGDLSVYWYQQSLDQGLQFLIQYYNGEERAKGNILERFSAQQFPDLHSELNLSSLELGDSALYFCASSPLRGNTIYFGEGSWLTVV.

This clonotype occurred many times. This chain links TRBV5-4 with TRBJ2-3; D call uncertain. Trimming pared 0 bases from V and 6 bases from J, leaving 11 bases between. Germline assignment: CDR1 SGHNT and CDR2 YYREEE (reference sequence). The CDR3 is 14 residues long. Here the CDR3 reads CASSLEQNQDTQYF. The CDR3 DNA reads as TGTGCCAGCAGCTTGGAACAGAATCAGGATACGCAGTATTTT.

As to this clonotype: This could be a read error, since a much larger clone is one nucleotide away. CDR3 region: CASSSLGSGERFF. DNA of the CDR3: TGTGCCAGCAGCTCCCTTGGATCCGGTGAGCGGTTCTTC. The genes are TRBV7-2 and TRBJ2-1; D uncertain. Germline CDR1 and CDR2: SGHTA and FQGNSA. This CDR3 has 13 residues.

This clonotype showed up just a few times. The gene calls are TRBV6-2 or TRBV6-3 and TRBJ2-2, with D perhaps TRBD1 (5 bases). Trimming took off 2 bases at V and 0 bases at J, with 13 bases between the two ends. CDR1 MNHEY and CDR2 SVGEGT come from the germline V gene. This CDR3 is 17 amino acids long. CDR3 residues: CASSYADSATNTGELFF. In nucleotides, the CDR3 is TGTGCCAGCAGTTACGCCGACAGTGCAACGAACACCGGGGAGCTGTTTTTT.